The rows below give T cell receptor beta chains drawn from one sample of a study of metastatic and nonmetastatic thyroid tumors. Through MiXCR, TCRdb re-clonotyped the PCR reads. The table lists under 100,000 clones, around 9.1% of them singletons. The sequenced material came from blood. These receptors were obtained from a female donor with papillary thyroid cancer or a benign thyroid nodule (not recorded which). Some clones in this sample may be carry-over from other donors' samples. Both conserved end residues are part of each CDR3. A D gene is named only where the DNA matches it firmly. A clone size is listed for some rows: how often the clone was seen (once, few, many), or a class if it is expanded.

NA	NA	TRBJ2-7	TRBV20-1	TGCAGTGCAACCTCTGGACATGCGGGAGAGCAGTACTTC	CSATSGHAGEQYF
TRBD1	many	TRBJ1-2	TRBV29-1	TGCAGCGTCGACAGGGGAGGCTACACCTTC	CSVDRGGYTF
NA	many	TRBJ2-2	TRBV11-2	TGTGCCAGCAGCTTAGAGGGGCAGGGCGGGGAGCTGTTTTTT	CASSLEGQGGELFF
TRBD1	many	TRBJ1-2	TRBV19	TGTGCCAGTAGCATGGACAGGGTAGGTGGCTACACCTTC	CASSMDRVGGYTF
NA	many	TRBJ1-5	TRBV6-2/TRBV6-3	TGTGCCAGCAGTTACAAGGGTGCGGGCAATCAGCCCCAGCATTTT	CASSYKGAGNQPQHF
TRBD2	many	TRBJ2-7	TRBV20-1	TGCAGTGCTAGAGCCCCACCCAGCGGGGCCGAGCAGTACTTC	CSARAPPSGAEQYF
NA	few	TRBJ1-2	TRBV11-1	TGTGCCAGCAGAACAAGCCAGGATTCTAACTATGGCTACACCTTC	CASRTSQDSNYGYTF
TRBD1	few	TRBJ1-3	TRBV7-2	TGTGCCAGCAACACAGGGGTGTCTGGAAACACCATATATTTT	CASNTGVSGNTIYF
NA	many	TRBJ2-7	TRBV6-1	TGTGCCAGCAGGACGGGTGGGGGGTTCTACGAGCAGTACTTC	CASRTGGGFYEQYF
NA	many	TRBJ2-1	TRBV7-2	TGTGCCAGCAGCTTATTGGGCGGGTCCCATGAGCAGTTCTTC	CASSLLGGSHEQFF
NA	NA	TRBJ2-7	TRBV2	TGTGTCAGCAGTGCCTGGACGGGCTCCTACGAGCAGTACTTC	CVSSAWTGSYEQYF